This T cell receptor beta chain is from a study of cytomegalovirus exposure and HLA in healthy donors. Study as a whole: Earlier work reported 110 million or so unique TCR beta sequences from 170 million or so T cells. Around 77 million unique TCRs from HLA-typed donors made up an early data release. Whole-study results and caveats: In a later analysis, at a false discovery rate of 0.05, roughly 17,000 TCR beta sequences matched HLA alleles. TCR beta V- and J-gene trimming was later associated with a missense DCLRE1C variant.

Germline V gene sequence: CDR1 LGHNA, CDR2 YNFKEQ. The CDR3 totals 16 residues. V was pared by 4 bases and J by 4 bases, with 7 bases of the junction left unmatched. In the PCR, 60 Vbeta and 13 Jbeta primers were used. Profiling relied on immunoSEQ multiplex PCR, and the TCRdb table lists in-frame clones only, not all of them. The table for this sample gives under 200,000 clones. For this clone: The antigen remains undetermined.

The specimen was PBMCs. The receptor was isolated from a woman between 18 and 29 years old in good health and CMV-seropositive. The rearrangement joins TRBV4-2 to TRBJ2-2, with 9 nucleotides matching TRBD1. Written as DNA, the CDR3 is TGTGCCAGCAGCCGCTTACAGGGGGCGGTCACCGGGGAGCTGTTTTTT. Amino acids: CASSRLQGAVTGELFF.